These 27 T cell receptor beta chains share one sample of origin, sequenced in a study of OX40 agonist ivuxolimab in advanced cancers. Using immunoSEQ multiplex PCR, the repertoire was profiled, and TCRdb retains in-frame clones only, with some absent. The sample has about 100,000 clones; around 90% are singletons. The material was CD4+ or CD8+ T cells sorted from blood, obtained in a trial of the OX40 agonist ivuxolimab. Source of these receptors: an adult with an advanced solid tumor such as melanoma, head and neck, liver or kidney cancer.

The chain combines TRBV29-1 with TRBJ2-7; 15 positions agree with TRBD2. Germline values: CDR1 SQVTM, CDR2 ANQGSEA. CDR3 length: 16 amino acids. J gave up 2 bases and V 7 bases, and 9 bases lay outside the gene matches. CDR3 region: CSGTDGLAGGPYEQYF. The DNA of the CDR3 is TGCAGCGGGACGGATGGACTAGCGGGAGGGCCCTACGAGCAGTACTTC.

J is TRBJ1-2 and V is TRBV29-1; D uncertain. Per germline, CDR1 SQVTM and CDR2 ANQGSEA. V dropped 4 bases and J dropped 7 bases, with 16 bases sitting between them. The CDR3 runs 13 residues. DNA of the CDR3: TGCAGCGTTGTAATAGTTGGCACCTCTGGCTACACCTTC. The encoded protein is CSVVIVGTSGYTF.

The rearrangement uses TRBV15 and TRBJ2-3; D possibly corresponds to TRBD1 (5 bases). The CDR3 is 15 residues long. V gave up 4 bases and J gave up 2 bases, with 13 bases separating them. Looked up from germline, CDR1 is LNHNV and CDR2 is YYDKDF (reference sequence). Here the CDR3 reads CATSKDKIPTDTQYF. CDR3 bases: TGTGCCACCAGCAAGGACAAAATCCCCACAGATACGCAGTATTTT.

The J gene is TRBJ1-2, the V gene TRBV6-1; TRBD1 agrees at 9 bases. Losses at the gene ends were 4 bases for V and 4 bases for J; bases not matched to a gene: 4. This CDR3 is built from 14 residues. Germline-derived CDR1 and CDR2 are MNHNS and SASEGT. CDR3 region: CASSVGQGIYGYTF. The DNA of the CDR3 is TGTGCCAGCAGTGTGGGACAGGGAATCTATGGCTACACCTTC.

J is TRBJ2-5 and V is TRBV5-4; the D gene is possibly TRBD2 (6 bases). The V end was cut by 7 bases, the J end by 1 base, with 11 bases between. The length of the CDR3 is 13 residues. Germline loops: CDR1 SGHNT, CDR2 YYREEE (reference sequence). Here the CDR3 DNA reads TGTGCCAGCGAGCGTAGCGGCCAAGAGACCCAGTACTTC. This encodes CASERSGQETQYF.

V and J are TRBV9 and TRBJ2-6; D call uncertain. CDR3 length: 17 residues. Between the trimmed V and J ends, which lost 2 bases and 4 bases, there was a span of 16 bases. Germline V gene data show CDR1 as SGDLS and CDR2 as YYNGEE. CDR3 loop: CASSVVARVSGANVLTF. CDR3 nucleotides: TGTGCCAGCAGCGTGGTGGCCCGAGTATCCGGGGCCAACGTCCTGACTTTC. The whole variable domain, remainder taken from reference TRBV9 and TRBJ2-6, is DSGVTQTPKHLITATGQRVTLRCSPRSGDLSVYWYQQSLDQGLQFLIQYYNGEERAKGNILERFSAQQFPDLHSELNLSSLELGDSALYFCASSVVARVSGANVLTFGAGSRLTVL.

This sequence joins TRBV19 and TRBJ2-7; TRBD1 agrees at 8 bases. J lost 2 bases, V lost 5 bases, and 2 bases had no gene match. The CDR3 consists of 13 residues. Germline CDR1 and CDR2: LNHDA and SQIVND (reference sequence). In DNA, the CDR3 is TGTGCCAGTAGTCCGGACAGGGCCTACGAGCAGTACTTC. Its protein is CASSPDRAYEQYF. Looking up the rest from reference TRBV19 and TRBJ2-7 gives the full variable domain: DGGITQSPKYLFRKEGQNVTLSCEQNLNHDAMYWYRQDPGQGLRLIYYSQIVNDFQKGDIAEGYSVSREKKESFPLTVTSAQKNPTAFYLCASSPDRAYEQYFGPGTRLTVT.

CDR3 in amino acids: CAWSTSFLSEQFF. The CDR3 DNA is TGTGCCTGGAGTACGAGTTTTCTGTCAGAGCAGTTCTTC. J is TRBJ2-1 and V is TRBV30, with D unresolved. This CDR3 spans 13 amino acids. Germline V gene sequence: CDR1 GTSNPN, CDR2 SVGIG (reference sequence). The V end was cut by 2 bases, the J end by 10 bases, with 15 bases between.

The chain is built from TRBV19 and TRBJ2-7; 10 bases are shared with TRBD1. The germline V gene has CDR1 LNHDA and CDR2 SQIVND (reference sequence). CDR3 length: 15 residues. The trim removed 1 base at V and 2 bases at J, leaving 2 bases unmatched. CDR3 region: CASSIVGQGAYEQYF. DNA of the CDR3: TGTGCCAGTAGTATAGTTGGACAGGGGGCCTACGAGCAGTACTTC.

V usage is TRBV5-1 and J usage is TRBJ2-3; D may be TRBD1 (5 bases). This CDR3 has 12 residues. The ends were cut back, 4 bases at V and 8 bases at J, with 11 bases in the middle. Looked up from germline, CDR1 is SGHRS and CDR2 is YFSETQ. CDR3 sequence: CASSQGIGTQYF. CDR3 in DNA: TGCGCCAGCAGCCAGGGAATAGGTACGCAGTATTTT.

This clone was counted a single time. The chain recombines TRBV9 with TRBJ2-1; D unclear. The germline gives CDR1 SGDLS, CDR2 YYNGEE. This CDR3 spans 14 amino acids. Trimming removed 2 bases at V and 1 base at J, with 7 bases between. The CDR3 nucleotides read TGTGCCAGCAGCGTCGATCCTTCCTACAATGAGCAGTTCTTC. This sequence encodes CASSVDPSYNEQFF.

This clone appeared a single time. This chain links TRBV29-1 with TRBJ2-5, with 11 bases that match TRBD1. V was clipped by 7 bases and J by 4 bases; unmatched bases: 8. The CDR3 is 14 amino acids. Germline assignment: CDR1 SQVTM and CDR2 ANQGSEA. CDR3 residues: CSAADRGRVETQYF. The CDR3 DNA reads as TGCAGCGCAGCGGACAGGGGGCGTGTAGAGACCCAGTACTTC. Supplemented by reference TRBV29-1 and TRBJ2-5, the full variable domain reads SAVISQKPSRDICQRGTSLTIQCQVDSQVTMMFWYRQQPGQSLTLIATANQGSEATYESGFVIDKFPISRPNLTFSTLTVSNMSPEDSSIYLCSAADRGRVETQYFGPGTRLLVL.

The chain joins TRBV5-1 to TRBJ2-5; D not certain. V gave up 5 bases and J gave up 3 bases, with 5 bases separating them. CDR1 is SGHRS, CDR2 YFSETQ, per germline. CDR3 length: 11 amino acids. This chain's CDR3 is CASSAEETQYF. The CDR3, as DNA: TGCGCCAGCAGTGCGGAAGAGACCCAGTACTTC.

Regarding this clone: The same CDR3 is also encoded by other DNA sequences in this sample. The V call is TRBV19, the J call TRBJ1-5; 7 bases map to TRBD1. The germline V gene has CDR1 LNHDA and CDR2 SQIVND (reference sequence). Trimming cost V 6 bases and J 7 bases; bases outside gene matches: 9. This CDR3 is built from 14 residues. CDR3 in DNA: TGTGCCAGTAGCACTACAGGGGCGGGACAGCCCCAGCATTTT. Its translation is CASSTTGAGQPQHF.

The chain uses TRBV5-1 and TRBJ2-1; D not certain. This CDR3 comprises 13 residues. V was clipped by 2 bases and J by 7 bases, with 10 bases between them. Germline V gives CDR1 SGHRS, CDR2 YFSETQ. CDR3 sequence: CASSFNSLNEQFF. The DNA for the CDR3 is TGCGCCAGCAGCTTCAATAGTTTAAATGAGCAGTTCTTC.

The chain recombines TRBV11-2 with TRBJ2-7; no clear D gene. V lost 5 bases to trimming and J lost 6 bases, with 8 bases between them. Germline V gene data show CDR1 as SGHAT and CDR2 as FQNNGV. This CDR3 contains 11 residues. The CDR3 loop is CASSHSREQYF. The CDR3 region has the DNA TGTGCCAGCAGCCATAGTCGCGAGCAGTACTTC.

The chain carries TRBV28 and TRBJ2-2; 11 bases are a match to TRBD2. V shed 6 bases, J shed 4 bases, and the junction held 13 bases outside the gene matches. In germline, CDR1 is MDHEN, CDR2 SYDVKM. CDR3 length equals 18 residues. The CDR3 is CASSPTRRLAGPTGELFF. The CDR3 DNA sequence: TGTGCCAGCAGCCCCACCCGCCGACTAGCGGGACCCACCGGGGAGCTGTTTTTT.

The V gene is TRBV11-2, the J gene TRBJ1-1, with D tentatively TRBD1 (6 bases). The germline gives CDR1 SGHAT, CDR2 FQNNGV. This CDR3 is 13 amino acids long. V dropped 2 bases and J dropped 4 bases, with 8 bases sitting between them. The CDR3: CASSLQGRTEAFF. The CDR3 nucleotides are TGTGCCAGCAGCTTACAGGGGCGCACTGAAGCTTTCTTT.

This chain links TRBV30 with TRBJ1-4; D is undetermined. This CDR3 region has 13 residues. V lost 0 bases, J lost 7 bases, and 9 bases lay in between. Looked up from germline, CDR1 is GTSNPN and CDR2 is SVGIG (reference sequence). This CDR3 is CAWSVVRGEKLFF. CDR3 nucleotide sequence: TGTGCCTGGAGTGTAGTCCGGGGTGAAAAACTGTTTTTT.

CDR3 in DNA: TGTGCCTGGAGTCCACAAAGCAATCAGCCCCAGCATTTT. Translation gives CAWSPQSNQPQHF. The chain combines TRBV30 with TRBJ1-5; D uncertain. Germline CDR1 GTSNPN, CDR2 SVGIG (reference sequence). The V end lost 2 bases, the J end lost 1 base, and 6 bases lay between the germline ends. This CDR3 spans 13 amino acids.

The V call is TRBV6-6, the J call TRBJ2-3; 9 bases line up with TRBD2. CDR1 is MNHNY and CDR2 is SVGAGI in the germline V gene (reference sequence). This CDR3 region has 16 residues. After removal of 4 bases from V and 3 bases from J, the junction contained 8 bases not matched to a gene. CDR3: CASSSPTAGGTDTQYF. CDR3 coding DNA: TGTGCCAGCAGTTCCCCAACAGCGGGAGGAACAGATACGCAGTATTTT.

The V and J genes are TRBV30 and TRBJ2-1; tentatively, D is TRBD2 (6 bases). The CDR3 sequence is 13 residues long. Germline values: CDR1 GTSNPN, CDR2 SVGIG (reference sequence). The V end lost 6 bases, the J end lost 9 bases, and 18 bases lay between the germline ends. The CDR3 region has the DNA TGTGCCTGCCTTCCGGGAGTTTCTGGTGAGCAGTTCTTC. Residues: CACLPGVSGEQFF.

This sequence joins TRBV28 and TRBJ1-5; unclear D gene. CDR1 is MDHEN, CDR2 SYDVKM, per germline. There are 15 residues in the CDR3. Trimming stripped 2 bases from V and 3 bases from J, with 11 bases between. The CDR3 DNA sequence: TGTGCCAGCAGTTTAGGAGGGTGGGACAATCAGCCCCAGCATTTT. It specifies CASSLGGWDNQPQHF.

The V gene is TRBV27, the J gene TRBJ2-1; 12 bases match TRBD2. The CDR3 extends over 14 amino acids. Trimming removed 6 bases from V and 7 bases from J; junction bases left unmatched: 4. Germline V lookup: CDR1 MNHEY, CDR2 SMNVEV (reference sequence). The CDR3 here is CASSRLAGENEQFF. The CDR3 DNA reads TGTGCCAGCAGCAGACTAGCGGGGGAAAATGAGCAGTTCTTC.

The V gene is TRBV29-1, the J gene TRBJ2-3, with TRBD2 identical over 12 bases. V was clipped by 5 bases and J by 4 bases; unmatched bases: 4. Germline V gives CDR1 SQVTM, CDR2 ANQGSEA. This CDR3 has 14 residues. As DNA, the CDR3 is TGCAGCGTTTCCCTAGCGGGAGGGCCAGATACGCAGTATTTT. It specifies CSVSLAGGPDTQYF.

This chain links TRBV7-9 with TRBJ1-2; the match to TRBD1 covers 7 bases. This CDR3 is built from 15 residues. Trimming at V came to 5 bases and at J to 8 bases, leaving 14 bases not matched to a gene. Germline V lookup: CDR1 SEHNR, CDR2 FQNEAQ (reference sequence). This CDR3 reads CASSGRQGPPGGYTF. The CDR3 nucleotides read TGTGCCAGCAGCGGACGACAGGGTCCCCCGGGCGGCTACACCTTC.

CDR3 sequence: CASSSASRGTDTEAFF. For the CDR3, the DNA is TGTGCCAGCAGTTCCGCATCCAGGGGGACGGACACTGAAGCTTTCTTT. The rearrangement uses TRBV6-5 and TRBJ1-1; 7 bases match TRBD1. Germline trimming cut 4 bases from V and 3 bases from J; bases unmatched to any gene: 11. The germline CDR1 and CDR2 sequences are MNHEY and SVGAGI. This CDR3 contains 16 residues.